This record covers a single T cell receptor beta chain. No antigen is known for it. This specimen belongs to a study of T cell repertoires and HLA-DP antigens. About the study: Two male donors and one female donor spanned ages 18-to-29 through 60-to-69.

Whole-study findings and limits: Previously undetected clones averaged about 35% and 50% against the two alleles respectively.

Sequenced by immunoSEQ multiplex PCR; TCRdb stores in-frame clones only, minus some. The sample has around 110,000 clones, almost 95% seen once; the top ten hold approximately 0.25%. The CDR3 sequence is 14 residues long. CDR1 and CDR2 from the germline V gene are SEHNR and FQNEAQ (reference sequence). Trimming took 8 bases from V and 1 from J, leaving 15 bases between them. The receptor was isolated from a woman between 18 and 29 years old in good health and CMV-seronegative. V gene TRBV7-9 combines with J gene TRBJ2-7; no clear D. Source material: CD4+ T cells from PBMCs. This chain's CDR3 is CASALGSYSYEQYV. Here the CDR3 DNA reads TGTGCCAGCGCTTTAGGGTCTTATTCCTACGAGCAGTACGTC.